Shown below are 28 T cell receptor beta chains from a single sample sequenced in a study of blood T cells in healthy people across ages. Primers used in a second PCR of about 7 to 12 cycles were a sample-barcoded 5' primer and a J-beta primer mix. One entry per CDR3 protein results from TCRdb running MiXCR on the 5' RACE reads. The profile covers some 930,000 distinct CDR3 sequences, with about 28% appearing a single time and 10% taken by the ten largest. The same sample was also studied in work on T cells of mothers and their children.

The sample taken for sequencing was blood. The source of these receptors is a woman aged 35 to 49 in good health.

This clonotype has more than one count but fewer than ten. The gene calls are TRBV2 and TRBJ1-2, with 12 bases aligning to TRBD1. Unmatched junction bases numbered 8, after V lost 5 bases and J lost 4 bases. The CDR3 contains 16 residues. Germline V gene data show CDR1 as SNHLY and CDR2 as FYNNEI. This CDR3 is CASSTHGTGGLYGYTF. DNA of the CDR3: TGTGCCAGCAGTACTCATGGGACAGGGGGCCTCTATGGCTACACCTTC.

In its sample, this clonotype was seen a few times. The gene calls are TRBV10-3 and TRBJ1-1, with 8 bases matching TRBD1. The trim removed 7 bases at V and 0 bases at J, leaving 4 bases unmatched. The CDR3 is made up of 14 amino acids. Germline assignment: CDR1 ENHRY and CDR2 SYGVKD. The CDR3 sequence is CAIKDRGMNTEAFF. CDR3 DNA: TGTGCCATCAAAGACAGGGGCATGAACACTGAAGCTTTCTTT.

The chain joins TRBV20-1 to TRBJ1-5; the D is unclear. The CDR3 extends over 13 amino acids. The ends were cut back, 6 bases at V and 9 bases at J, with 18 bases in the middle. Germline V lookup: CDR1 DFQATT, CDR2 SNEGSKA (reference sequence). CDR3 sequence: CSASHSPERPQHF. The CDR3 DNA follows: TGCAGTGCCTCCCATAGTCCCGAGCGGCCCCAGCATTTT.

Concerning this clonotype: This may arise from a read error, as a much more abundant clone is one base away. V and J are TRBV7-2 and TRBJ2-7; unclear D gene. Per the germline V gene, CDR1 is SGHTA and CDR2 is FQGNSA. CDR3 length: 11 amino acids. Here the CDR3 reads CVSSLVNEQYF. CDR3 DNA sequence: TGTGTCAGCAGCTTAGTCAACGAGCAGTACTTC.

This clonotype was counted ten times or more. CDR3 loop: CATSRGMGDGYTF. The DNA for the CDR3 is TGTGCCACCAGCAGAGGAATGGGGGACGGCTACACCTTC. The chain joins TRBV15 to TRBJ1-2; tentatively, D is TRBD1 (5 bases). This CDR3 is 13 amino acids long. Trimming stripped 1 base from V and 8 bases from J, with 11 bases between. Germline CDR1 and CDR2: LNHNV and YYDKDF (reference sequence).

With respect to this clonotype: A read error may produce the germline difference seen at one junction end. The rearrangement joins TRBV6-6 to TRBJ1-1, with 9 bases fitting TRBD1. CDR1 is MNHNY and CDR2 is SVGAGI in the germline V gene (reference sequence). This CDR3 comprises 13 residues. DNA for the CDR3: TGTGTCAGCACGACAGGGGGTAGGACTGAAGCTTTCTTT. Encoded protein: CVSTTGGRTEAFF.

V and J are TRBV9 and TRBJ2-3; 11 bases align to TRBD2. The CDR3 covers 20 residues. Germline CDR1 SGDLS, CDR2 YYNGEE. V lost 0 bases, J lost 0 bases, and 12 bases stayed unmatched. The CDR3 DNA follows: TGTGCCAGCAGCGTAGGGGTTAGCGGGGGGGCTCTTGGCAGCACAGATACGCAGTATTTT. Encoded protein: CASSVGVSGGALGSTDTQYF.

The V and J genes are TRBV12-3 or TRBV12-4 and TRBJ1-1, with D tentatively TRBD1 (5 bases). The CDR3 sequence is 16 residues long. The V and J ends lost 8 bases and 4 bases respectively, with 23 bases between them. The CDR3 region is CASRLRSGPWGTEAFF. The CDR3 DNA is TGTGCCAGCCGACTTCGCTCAGGGCCCTGGGGCACTGAAGCTTTCTTT.

This clonotype turned up a few times. The chain carries TRBV7-9 and TRBJ1-5; possible D gene TRBD1, 6 bases. This CDR3 has 14 amino acids. In germline, CDR1 is SEHNR, CDR2 FQNEAQ (reference sequence). V shed 4 bases and J shed 6 bases, with 13 bases lying between them. As DNA, the CDR3 is TGTGCCAGCAGCTCGGGGGGGGGCCCTCAGCCCCAGCATTTT. Amino acid sequence: CASSSGGGPQPQHF.

The gene calls are TRBV5-1 and TRBJ1-1; 10 bases agree with TRBD1. This CDR3 spans 15 amino acids. The germline V gene encodes CDR1 SGHRS and CDR2 YFSETQ. Trimming took 8 bases from V and 4 from J; bases not matched to a gene: 11. The CDR3 nucleotides are TGCGCCAGTTCCTTCGAGGACAGGGGGGGCACTGAAGCTTTCTTT. Translated, it gives CASSFEDRGGTEAFF.

For this clonotype: Without the conserved terminal phenylalanine or tryptophan, this CDR3 likely stems from a read error. The gene calls are TRBV4-3 and TRBJ1-2; the D is unclear. Trimming stripped 2 bases from V and 2 bases from J, with 12 bases between. The CDR3 runs 15 residues. Germline V gene sequence: CDR1 LGHNA, CDR2 YSLEER. The CDR3 region is CASSQQYEINYGYTC. The CDR3 DNA follows: TGCGCCAGCAGCCAACAGTACGAAATCAACTATGGCTACACCTGC.

The V gene is TRBV6-5, the J gene TRBJ2-1, with 11 bases aligning to TRBD2. CDR3 length: 17 amino acids. Per the germline V gene, CDR1 is MNHEY and CDR2 is SVGAGI. J lost 4 bases, V lost 0 bases, and 5 bases had no gene match. The CDR3 nucleotides read TGTGCCAGCAGTTACTCGGGAACTAGCGGGGGATACAATGAGCAGTTCTTC. This encodes CASSYSGTSGGYNEQFF.

This clonotype was detected ten times or more. V is TRBV28 and J is TRBJ2-5, with a tentative D call TRBD2 (6 bases). This CDR3 comprises 14 residues. Per the germline V gene, CDR1 is MDHEN and CDR2 is SYDVKM. The V and J ends lost 2 bases and 5 bases respectively, with 12 bases between them. Here the CDR3 reads CASSLTGGAETQYF. As DNA, the CDR3 is TGTGCCAGCAGTTTAACCGGGGGTGCGGAGACCCAGTACTTC.

The chain uses TRBV7-2 and TRBJ2-1, with D perhaps given as TRBD1 or TRBD2 (5 bases each). The germline V and J ends were trimmed by 1 base and 4 bases, with 11 bases remaining between them. Germline V lookup: CDR1 SGHTA, CDR2 FQGNSA. CDR3 size: 15 residues. DNA of the CDR3: TGTGCCAGCAGCTTAGTGAGGGGCATTTACAATGAGCAGTTCTTC. This encodes CASSLVRGIYNEQFF. Looking up the rest from reference TRBV7-2 and TRBJ2-1 gives the full variable domain: GAGVSQSPSNKVTEKGKDVELRCDPISGHTALYWYRQSLGQGLEFLIYFQGNSAPDKSGLPSDRFSAERTGGSVSTLTIQRTQQEDSAVYLCASSLVRGIYNEQFFGPGTRLTVL.

In this sample, this clonotype turned up many times. J is TRBJ2-4 and V is TRBV7-2; TRBD1 or TRBD2 may be the D gene (7 bases each). The ends were cut back, 5 bases at V and 11 bases at J, with 10 bases in the middle. The CDR3 has 11 residues. The V gene's germline CDR1 is SGHTA and CDR2 FQGNSA. CDR3 amino acids: CASSQGGLQYF. Here the CDR3 DNA reads TGTGCCAGCAGCCAGGGGGGGCTTCAGTACTTC.

This clonotype was observed a few times. This chain connects TRBV7-2 to TRBJ2-7, with TRBD2 matching over 9 bases. V was pared by 6 bases and J by 4 bases, with 7 bases of the junction left unmatched. CDR3 size: 14 residues. Germline V gene data show CDR1 as SGHTA and CDR2 as FQGNSA. The CDR3 region has the DNA TGTGCCAGCAGACCGGGCGGGGGGGGTTACGAGCAGTACTTC. As protein: CASRPGGGGYEQYF.

This clonotype was seen at least ten times. V gene TRBV29-1 combines with J gene TRBJ2-7, with a weak D call TRBD2 (5 bases). The CDR3 runs to 10 residues. Germline CDR1 is SQVTM and CDR2 is ANQGSEA. V lost 6 bases to trimming and J lost 7 bases, with 10 bases between them. CDR3 coding DNA: TGCAGCGTCTTCGGGGAAGAGCAGTACTTC. Translated, it gives CSVFGEEQYF.

This clonotype came up a few times. The chain carries TRBV6-1 and TRBJ1-5; D is uncertain. The CDR3 loop spans 15 amino acids. The V gene's germline CDR1 is MNHNS and CDR2 SASEGT. The V end lost 2 bases, the J end lost 3 bases, and 11 bases lay between the germline ends. The DNA of the CDR3 is TGTGCCAGCAGTGAAATCGGCCAATCCAATCAGCCCCAGCATTTT. It translates to CASSEIGQSNQPQHF.

This rearrangement joins TRBV20-1 to TRBJ2-7, with 8 positions matching TRBD1. Germline lookup yields CDR1 DFQATT and CDR2 SNEGSKA (reference sequence). V shed 4 bases and J 7 bases; nucleotides not matched to a gene: 12. This CDR3 is 14 amino acids long. CDR3 residues: CSATPQGAIGEQYF. CDR3 DNA sequence: TGCAGTGCTACCCCGCAGGGGGCGATTGGTGAGCAGTACTTC.

The chain carries TRBV20-1 and TRBJ2-1; TRBD2 matches at 10 bases. The CDR3 is 14 residues long. CDR1 and CDR2 (germline): DFQATT, SNEGSKA (reference sequence). V was pared by 3 bases and J by 8 bases, with 7 bases of the junction left unmatched. The CDR3 DNA reads TGCAGTGCTAGGGGTAGCGGGGGGTGGGATGAGCAGTTCTTC. This sequence encodes CSARGSGGWDEQFF.

This clonotype was detected ten times or more. For the CDR3, the DNA is TGTGCCAGCAGTCCCGGCCTGAGAGTGGGGGAGTATTTT. Translation gives CASSPGLRVGEYF. The gene calls are TRBV12-3 or TRBV12-4 and TRBJ2-3; D might be TRBD1 or TRBD2, each matching 5 bases. There are 13 residues in the CDR3. The ends were cut back, 5 bases at V and 13 bases at J, with 19 bases in the middle.

This clonotype was detected a few times. The chain carries TRBV7-9 and TRBJ1-1; 9 positions match TRBD1. Germline values: CDR1 SEHNR, CDR2 FQNEAQ (reference sequence). V shed 8 bases, J shed 0 bases, and the junction held 4 bases outside the gene matches. This CDR3 has 14 amino acids. The CDR3 DNA reads TGTGCCAGCGGGACAGGGCCTATGAACACTGAAGCTTTCTTT. Its translation: CASGTGPMNTEAFF.

The chain combines TRBV20-1 with TRBJ2-1; 8 nucleotides align to TRBD2. Germline lookup yields CDR1 DFQATT and CDR2 SNEGSKA (reference sequence). V lost 0 bases to trimming and J lost 3 bases; unmatched junction nucleotides: 7. The CDR3 covers 16 residues. CDR3 nucleotides: TGCAGTGCTAGAGATAAGGCGGGAGGAGACTACAATGAGCAGTTCTTC. Residues: CSARDKAGGDYNEQFF.

This clonotype turned up a few times. The V gene is TRBV6-1, the J gene TRBJ2-5; D is perhaps TRBD2 (5 bases). The tail of the sequence fits TRBJ2-7 better, so the J call may be wrong. CDR1 is MNHNS and CDR2 is SASEGT in the germline V gene. This CDR3 has 15 residues. CDR3 residues: CASSEAIPGNHEQYF. The CDR3 DNA reads as TGTGCCAGCAGTGAAGCTATTCCGGGGAACCACGAGCAGTACTTC.

With regard to this clonotype: This may stem from a read error, because a much larger clone lies one nucleotide away. The genes are TRBV7-2 and TRBJ2-5, with unresolved D. The CDR3 sequence is 13 residues long. Germline assignment: CDR1 SGHTA and CDR2 FQGNSA. The CDR3 DNA reads as TGTGCCAGCAGCTTATCGTTACAAGGGACCCAGTACTTC. The encoded protein is CASSLSLQGTQYF.

This clonotype was counted only a few times. The rearrangement joins TRBV7-2 to TRBJ2-6, with 10 bases matching TRBD1. CDR3 length: 16 residues. The V segment lost 7 bases and the J segment 3 bases; nucleotides outside the gene matches: 6. Germline V CDR1 and CDR2: SGHTA, FQGNSA. The CDR3 here is CASKTGGLYGANVLTF. The CDR3 bases are TGTGCCAGCAAGACAGGGGGCCTTTATGGGGCCAACGTCCTGACTTTC.

The chain joins TRBV14 to TRBJ2-1; 8 bases align to TRBD2. The CDR3 length is 14 residues. Germline loops: CDR1 SGHDN, CDR2 FVKESK. V was pared by 6 bases and J by 7 bases, with 8 bases of the junction left unmatched. The CDR3 DNA follows: TGTGCCAGCAGTCCTAGACTAGCGAGGAATGAGCAGTTCTTC. Its protein is CASSPRLARNEQFF.

The chain is built from TRBV15 and TRBJ2-6; D not certain. CDR1 is LNHNV and CDR2 is YYDKDF in the germline V gene (reference sequence). The CDR3 has 16 amino acids. V shed 0 bases and J shed 2 bases, with 8 bases lying between them. The CDR3 DNA follows: TGTGCCACCAGCAGAGAGGGCAGAACTGGGGCCAACGTCCTGACTTTC. It specifies CATSREGRTGANVLTF.